The 11 T cell receptor beta chains given below trace back to one sample, sequenced in a study of beta chain features in type 1 diabetes. The isolated RNA, all of it, was reverse transcribed, so expressed TCRB transcripts were what got sequenced. The method was immunoSEQ multiplex PCR; TCRdb's version includes in-frame clones alone and lacks a portion of them. This table has around 400,000 clones, 10% to 15% appearing once. Sequenced: naive CD4+ T cells from blood. These receptors all stem from a man in his late teens or twenties in good health.

V gene TRBV7-2 combines with J gene TRBJ1-2; TRBD1 agrees at 7 bases. Trimming at V came to 6 bases and at J to 3 bases, leaving 4 bases not matched to a gene. CDR1 and CDR2 from the germline V gene are SGHTA and FQGNSA. This CDR3 is built from 13 residues. DNA for the CDR3: TGTGCCAGCAGTCAACAGGGGTACTATGGCTACACCTTC. This codes for CASSQQGYYGYTF.

The chain links TRBV6-4 to TRBJ2-2; 10 bases align to TRBD2. The V gene's germline CDR1 is MRHNA and CDR2 SNTAGT. The CDR3 loop spans 14 amino acids. After removal of 6 bases from V and 5 bases from J, the junction contained 3 bases not matched to a gene. The CDR3 nucleotides are TGTGCCAGCAGAGGGGGACTAGCGACCGGGGAGCTGTTTTTT. It specifies CASRGGLATGELFF.

This clone was counted between two and nine times. The chain carries TRBV9 and TRBJ2-7; 9 bases agree with TRBD2. This CDR3 spans 15 amino acids. V shed 0 bases and J 2 bases; nucleotides not matched to a gene: 3. CDR1 is SGDLS and CDR2 is YYNGEE in the germline V gene. In nucleotides, the CDR3 is TGTGCCAGCAGCGTAGTGCTAGCGGGGACCTACGAGCAGTACTTC. Translating gives CASSVVLAGTYEQYF.

This clone was seen a few times. The chain employs TRBV28 and TRBJ1-1, with TRBD1 matching over 7 bases. Germline trimming cut 4 bases from V and 3 bases from J; bases unmatched to any gene: 5. The CDR3 length is 14 residues. From germline, CDR1 is MDHEN and CDR2 SYDVKM. CDR3 sequence reads: CASSSQGLDTEAFF. The DNA of the CDR3 is TGTGCCAGCAGTTCACAGGGGTTAGACACTGAAGCTTTCTTT.

The J gene is TRBJ1-1, the V gene TRBV6-5; 7 bases match TRBD1. Germline V gene data show CDR1 as MNHEY and CDR2 as SVGAGI. Germline trimming cut 4 bases from V and 1 base from J; bases unmatched to any gene: 6. CDR3 length: 15 amino acids. This CDR3 reads CASSSRTGTNTEAFF. The DNA for the CDR3 is TGTGCCAGCAGTTCCAGGACAGGTACGAACACTGAAGCTTTCTTT.

In its sample, this clone was seen a few times. This chain links TRBV7-2 with TRBJ2-7; 12 bases match TRBD1. V lost 5 bases to trimming and J lost 7 bases; unmatched junction nucleotides: 6. Germline-derived CDR1 and CDR2 are SGHTA and FQGNSA. The CDR3 contains 14 residues. The CDR3 sequence: CASSPGQGASEQYF. CDR3 coding DNA: TGTGCCAGCAGCCCGGGACAGGGGGCGAGTGAGCAGTACTTC. The whole variable domain, filled in from reference TRBV7-2 and TRBJ2-7, reads GAGVSQSPSNKVTEKGKDVELRCDPISGHTALYWYRQSLGQGLEFLIYFQGNSAPDKSGLPSDRFSAERTGGSVSTLTIQRTQQEDSAVYLCASSPGQGASEQYFGPGTRLTVT.

This clone was seen only a few times. V is TRBV16 and J is TRBJ1-2; D is undetermined. CDR1 is KGHSY and CDR2 is FQNENV in the germline V gene. V was clipped by 0 bases and J by 2 bases, with 4 bases between them. This CDR3 is built from 13 residues. CDR3 in amino acids: CASSQSGNYGYTF. CDR3 bases: TGTGCCAGCAGCCAATCGGGCAACTATGGCTACACCTTC.

The chain links TRBV7-9 to TRBJ1-6; D unclear. Trimming left V 4 bases short and J 12 bases short, with 13 bases between. This CDR3 has 13 amino acids. Germline V gene lookup returns CDR1 SEHNR and CDR2 FQNEAQ (reference sequence). The CDR3 sequence: CASSSDPEVPLHF. CDR3 sequence (DNA): TGTGCCAGCAGCTCCGATCCGGAGGTACCCCTCCACTTT.

The table lists this clone with a few counts. The gene calls are TRBV28 and TRBJ2-1, with D unresolved. V lost 2 bases and J 2 bases, leaving 10 bases between the germline ends. This CDR3 region has 15 residues. Looked up from germline, CDR1 is MDHEN and CDR2 is SYDVKM. Here the CDR3 DNA reads TGTGCCAGCAGTTTAATTGGTGAGGCCTACAATGAGCAGTTCTTC. Translation: CASSLIGEAYNEQFF.

This clone appeared a few times. V is TRBV30 and J is TRBJ2-3, with 12 positions matching TRBD2. Germline V gives CDR1 GTSNPN, CDR2 SVGIG (reference sequence). Unmatched junction bases numbered 6, after V lost 3 bases and J lost 14 bases. The CDR3 is 12 amino acids. The CDR3 region has the DNA TGTGCCTGGAGGCTAGCGGGAGGGGTAGGGTATTTT. Translation: CAWRLAGGVGYF.

V is TRBV7-8 and J is TRBJ1-5; D is possibly TRBD1 (6 bases). The CDR3 consists of 14 residues. The germline gives CDR1 SGHVS, CDR2 FQNEAQ. The V end was cut by 7 bases, the J end by 4 bases, with 14 bases between. CDR3 sequence reads: CASTVDRLNQPQHF. The DNA of the CDR3 is TGTGCCAGCACGGTCGACAGGCTTAATCAGCCCCAGCATTTT.